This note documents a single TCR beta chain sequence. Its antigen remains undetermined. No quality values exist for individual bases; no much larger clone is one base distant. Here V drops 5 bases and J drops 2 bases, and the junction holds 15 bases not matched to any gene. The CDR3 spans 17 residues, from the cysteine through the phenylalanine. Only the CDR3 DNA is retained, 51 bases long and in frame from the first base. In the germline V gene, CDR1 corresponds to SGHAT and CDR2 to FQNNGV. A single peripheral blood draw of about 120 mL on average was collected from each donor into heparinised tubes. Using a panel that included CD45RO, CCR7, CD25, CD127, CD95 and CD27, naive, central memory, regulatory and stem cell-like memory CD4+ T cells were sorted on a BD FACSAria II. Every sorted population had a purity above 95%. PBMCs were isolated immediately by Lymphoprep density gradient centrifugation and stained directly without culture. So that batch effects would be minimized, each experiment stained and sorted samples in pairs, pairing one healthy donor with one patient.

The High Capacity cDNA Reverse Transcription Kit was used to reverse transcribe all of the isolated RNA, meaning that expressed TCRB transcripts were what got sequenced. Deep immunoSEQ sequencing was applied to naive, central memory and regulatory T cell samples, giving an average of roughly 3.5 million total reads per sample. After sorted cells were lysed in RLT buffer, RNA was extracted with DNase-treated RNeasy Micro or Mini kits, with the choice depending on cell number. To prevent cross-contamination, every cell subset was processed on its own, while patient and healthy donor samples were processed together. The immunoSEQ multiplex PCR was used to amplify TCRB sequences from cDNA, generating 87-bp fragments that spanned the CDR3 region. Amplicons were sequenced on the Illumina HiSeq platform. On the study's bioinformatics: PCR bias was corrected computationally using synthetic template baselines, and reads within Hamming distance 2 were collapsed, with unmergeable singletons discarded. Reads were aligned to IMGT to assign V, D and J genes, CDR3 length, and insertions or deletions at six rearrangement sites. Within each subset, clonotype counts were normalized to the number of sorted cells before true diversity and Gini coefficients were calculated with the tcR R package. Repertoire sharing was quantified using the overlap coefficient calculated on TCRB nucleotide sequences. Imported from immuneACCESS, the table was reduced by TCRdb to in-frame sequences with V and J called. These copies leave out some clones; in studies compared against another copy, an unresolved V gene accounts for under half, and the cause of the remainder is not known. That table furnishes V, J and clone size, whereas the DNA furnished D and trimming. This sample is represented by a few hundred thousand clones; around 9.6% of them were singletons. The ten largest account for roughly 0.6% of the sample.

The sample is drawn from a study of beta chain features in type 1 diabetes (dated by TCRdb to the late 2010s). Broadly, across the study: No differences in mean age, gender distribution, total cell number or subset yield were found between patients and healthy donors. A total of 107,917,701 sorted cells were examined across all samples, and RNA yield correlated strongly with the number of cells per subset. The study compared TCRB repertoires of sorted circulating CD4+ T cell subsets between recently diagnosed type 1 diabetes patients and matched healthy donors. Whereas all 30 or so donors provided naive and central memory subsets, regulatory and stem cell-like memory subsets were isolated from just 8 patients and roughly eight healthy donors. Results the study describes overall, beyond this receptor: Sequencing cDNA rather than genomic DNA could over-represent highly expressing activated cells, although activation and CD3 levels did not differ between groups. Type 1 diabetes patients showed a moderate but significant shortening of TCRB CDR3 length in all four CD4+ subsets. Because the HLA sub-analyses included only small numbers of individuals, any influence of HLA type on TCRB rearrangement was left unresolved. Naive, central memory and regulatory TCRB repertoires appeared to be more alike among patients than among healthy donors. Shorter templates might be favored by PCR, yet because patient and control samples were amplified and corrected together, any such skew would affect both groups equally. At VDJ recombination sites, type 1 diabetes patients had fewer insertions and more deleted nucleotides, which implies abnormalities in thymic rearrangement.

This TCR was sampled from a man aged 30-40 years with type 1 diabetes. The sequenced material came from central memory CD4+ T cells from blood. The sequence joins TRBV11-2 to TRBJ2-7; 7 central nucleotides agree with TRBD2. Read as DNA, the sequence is TGTGCCAGCAGCCGGGGAGGGACTCTCCTCCGGACCTACGAGCAGTACTTC. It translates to CASSRGGTLLRTYEQYF.